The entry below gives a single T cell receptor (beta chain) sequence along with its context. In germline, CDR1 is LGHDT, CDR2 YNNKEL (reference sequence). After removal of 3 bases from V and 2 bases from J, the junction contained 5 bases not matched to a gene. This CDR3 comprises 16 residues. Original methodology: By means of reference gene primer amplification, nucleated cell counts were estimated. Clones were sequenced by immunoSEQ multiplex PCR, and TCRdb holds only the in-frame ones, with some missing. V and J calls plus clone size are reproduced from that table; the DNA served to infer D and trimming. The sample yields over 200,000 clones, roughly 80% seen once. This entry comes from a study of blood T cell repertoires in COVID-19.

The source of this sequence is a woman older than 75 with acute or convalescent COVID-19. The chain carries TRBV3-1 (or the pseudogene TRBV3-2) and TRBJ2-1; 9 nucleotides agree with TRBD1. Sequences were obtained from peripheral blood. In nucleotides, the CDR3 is TGTGCCAGCAGCCATGCCGGGACAGGGACCTACAATGAGCAGTTCTTC. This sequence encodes CASSHAGTGTYNEQFF.